This TCR beta chain stems from a study of blood T cell repertoires in COVID-19. On the study more broadly: Material from acute and convalescent COVID-19 was sourced from the United States, Italy and Spain. PBMCs, B-cell-depleted T cells, or T cells were the source of the cDNA or gDNA that made up the material.

In the original workflow: How many nucleated cells were present was estimated from reference gene primer amplification. This table comes from immunoSEQ multiplex PCR, and its TCRdb copy is limited to in-frame clones, with some not included. D and trimming come from the DNA, and the V and J calls and clone size come from that table. The table has under 20,000 clones, 77% seen once. On this clone itself: Other nucleotide sequences in the sample specify the same CDR3.

Followed over time, Seattle patients had been enrolled while infection was active. This sequence originates from a man between 70 and 80 years old with COVID-19, enrolled during active disease. Sequencing was carried out using peripheral blood.

In DNA, the CDR3 is TGTGCCAGCAGTTACCCCGAGGACAATCAGCCCCAGCATTTT. It encodes CASSYPEDNQPQHF. The chain has TRBV6-6 and TRBJ1-5; D remains unclear. Trimming shortened V by 2 bases and J by 3 bases, and 8 bases separated the two germline ends. CDR1 MNHNY and CDR2 SVGAGI come from the germline V gene (reference sequence). This CDR3 is built from 14 residues.